This T cell receptor (beta chain) is from a study of CD8+CD57+ T cells in acquired aplastic anemia. The wider study: Isolated CD4+ and CD8+ cells, once sorted, yielded DNA averaging roughly 3.4 ug.

This clonotype has ten or more counts. No antigen is known for it. Whole-study results and caveats: Patients had twenty-nine CD8+ CDR3 sequences in common with controls (the shared set). Patients were compared with controls for CD8+ Simpson's diversity, and no significant difference emerged.

Germline V CDR1 and CDR2: LNHDA, SQIVND (reference sequence). This CDR3 comprises 16 residues. V lost 7 bases and J lost 1; bases outside the gene matches: 9. Investigators profiled TCR beta VDJ and CDR3 from genomic DNA template. MiXCR was run by TCRdb on the reads, yielding one entry per CDR3 protein. The sample gives more than 150,000 distinct CDR3 sequences, approximately 48% of which show up once; 10% to 15% is in the top ten. Sequenced patients had shown CD8+CD57+ cell expansion by flow cytometry. Acquired aplastic anemia of severe grade affected all patients. The rearrangement joins TRBV19 to TRBJ2-2, with 7 bases that match TRBD1. Sequenced input: sorted CD4+, CD8+, or CD8+CD57+ T cells (not recorded which) from PBMCs. The receptor was isolated from a human donor with aplastic anemia. The CDR3 region has the DNA TGTGCCAGTACCCCCCCCGGACAGGTGAACACCGGGGAGCTGTTTTTT. Translated, it gives CASTPPGQVNTGELFF.